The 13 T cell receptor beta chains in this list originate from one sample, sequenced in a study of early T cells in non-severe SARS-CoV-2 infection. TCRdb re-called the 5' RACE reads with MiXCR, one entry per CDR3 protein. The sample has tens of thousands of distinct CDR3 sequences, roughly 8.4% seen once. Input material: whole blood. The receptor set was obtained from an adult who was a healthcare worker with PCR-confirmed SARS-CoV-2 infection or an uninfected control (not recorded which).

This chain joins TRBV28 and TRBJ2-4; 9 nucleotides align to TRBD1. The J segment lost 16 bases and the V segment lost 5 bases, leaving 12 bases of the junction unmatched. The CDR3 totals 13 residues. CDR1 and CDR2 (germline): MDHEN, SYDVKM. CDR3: CASSQPRQGGKYF. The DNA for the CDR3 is TGTGCCAGCAGTCAACCTCGACAGGGGGGGAAATACTTC.

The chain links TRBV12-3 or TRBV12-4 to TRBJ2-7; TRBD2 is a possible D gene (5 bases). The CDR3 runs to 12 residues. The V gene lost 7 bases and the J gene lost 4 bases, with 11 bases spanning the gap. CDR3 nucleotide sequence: TGTGCCAGCACGCTACTAGGGTACGAGCAGTACTTC. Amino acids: CASTLLGYEQYF.

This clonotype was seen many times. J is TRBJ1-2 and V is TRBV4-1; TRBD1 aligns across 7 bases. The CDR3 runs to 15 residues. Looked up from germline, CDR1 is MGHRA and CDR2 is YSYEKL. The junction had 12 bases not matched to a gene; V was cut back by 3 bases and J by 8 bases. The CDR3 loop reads CASSQTGQDSMGYTF. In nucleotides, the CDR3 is TGCGCCAGCAGCCAGACCGGACAGGACTCTATGGGCTACACCTTC.

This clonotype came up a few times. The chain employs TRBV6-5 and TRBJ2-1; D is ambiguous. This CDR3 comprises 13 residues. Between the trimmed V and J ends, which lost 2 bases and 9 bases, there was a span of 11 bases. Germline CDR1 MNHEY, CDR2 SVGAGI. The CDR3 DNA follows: TGTGCCAGCAGTTACGTAGGTGCTGGTGAGCAGTTCTTC. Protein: CASSYVGAGEQFF.

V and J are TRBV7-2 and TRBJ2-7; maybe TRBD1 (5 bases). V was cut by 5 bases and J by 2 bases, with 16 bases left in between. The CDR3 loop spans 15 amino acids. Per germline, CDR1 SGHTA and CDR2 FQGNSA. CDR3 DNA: TGTGCCAGCAGCCGCCAGGTGGCAGGGCCCTACGAGCAGTACTTC. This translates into CASSRQVAGPYEQYF.

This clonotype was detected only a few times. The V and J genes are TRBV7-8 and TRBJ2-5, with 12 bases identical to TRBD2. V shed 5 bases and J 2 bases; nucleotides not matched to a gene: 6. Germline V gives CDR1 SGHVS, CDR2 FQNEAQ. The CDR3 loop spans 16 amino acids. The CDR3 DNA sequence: TGTGCCAGCAGCGCCCGACTAGCGGGAGAGCAAGAGACCCAGTACTTC. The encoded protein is CASSARLAGEQETQYF.

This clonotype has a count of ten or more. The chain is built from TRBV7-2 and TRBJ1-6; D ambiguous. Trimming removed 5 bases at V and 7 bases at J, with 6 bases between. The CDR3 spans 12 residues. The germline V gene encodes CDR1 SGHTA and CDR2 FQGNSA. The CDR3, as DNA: TGTGCCAGCAGCCAGCGGAATTCACCCCTCCACTTT. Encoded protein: CASSQRNSPLHF.

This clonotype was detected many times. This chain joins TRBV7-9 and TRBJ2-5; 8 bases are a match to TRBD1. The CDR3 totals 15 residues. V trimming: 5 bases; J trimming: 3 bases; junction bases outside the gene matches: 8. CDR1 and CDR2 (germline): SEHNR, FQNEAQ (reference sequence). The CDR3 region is CASSPQGGQEETQYF. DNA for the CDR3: TGTGCCAGCAGCCCACAGGGGGGACAAGAAGAGACCCAGTACTTC. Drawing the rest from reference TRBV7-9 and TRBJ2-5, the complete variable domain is DTGVSQNPRHKITKRGQNVTFRCDPISEHNRLYWYRQTLGQGPEFLTYFQNEAQLEKSRLLSDRFSAERPKGSFSTLEIQRTEQGDSAMYLCASSPQGGQEETQYFGPGTRLLVL.

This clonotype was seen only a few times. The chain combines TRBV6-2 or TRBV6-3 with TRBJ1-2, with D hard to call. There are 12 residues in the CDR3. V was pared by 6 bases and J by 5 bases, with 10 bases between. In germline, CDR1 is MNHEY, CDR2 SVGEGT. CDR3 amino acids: CASSSSGYGYTF. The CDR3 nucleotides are TGTGCCAGCAGCTCATCAGGATATGGCTACACCTTC.

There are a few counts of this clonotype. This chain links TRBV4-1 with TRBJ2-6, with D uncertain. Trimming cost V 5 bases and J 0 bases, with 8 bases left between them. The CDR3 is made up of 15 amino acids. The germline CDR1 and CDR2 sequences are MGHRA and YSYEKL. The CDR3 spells CASSSTSSGANVLTF. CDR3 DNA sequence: TGCGCCAGCAGCTCAACCTCCTCTGGGGCCAACGTCCTGACTTTC.

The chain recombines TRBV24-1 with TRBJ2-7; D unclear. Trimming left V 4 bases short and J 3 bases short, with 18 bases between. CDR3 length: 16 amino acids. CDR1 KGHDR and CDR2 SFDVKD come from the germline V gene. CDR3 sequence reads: CATSDGASHKLYEQYF. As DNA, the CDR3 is TGTGCCACCAGTGACGGAGCATCCCATAAACTCTACGAGCAGTACTTC.

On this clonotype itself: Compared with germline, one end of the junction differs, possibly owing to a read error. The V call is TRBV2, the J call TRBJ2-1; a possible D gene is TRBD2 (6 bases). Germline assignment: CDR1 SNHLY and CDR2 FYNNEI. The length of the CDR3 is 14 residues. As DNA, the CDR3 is TGTGCCAGCAGTTTGAGGGACTCCAACAATGAGCAGTTCTTC. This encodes CASSLRDSNNEQFF. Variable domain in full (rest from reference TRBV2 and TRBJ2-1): EPEVTQTPSHQVTQMGQEVILRCVPISNHLYFYWYRQILGQKVEFLVSFYNNEISEKSEIFDDQFSVERPDGSNFTLKIRSTKLEDSAMYFCASSLRDSNNEQFFGPGTRLTVL.

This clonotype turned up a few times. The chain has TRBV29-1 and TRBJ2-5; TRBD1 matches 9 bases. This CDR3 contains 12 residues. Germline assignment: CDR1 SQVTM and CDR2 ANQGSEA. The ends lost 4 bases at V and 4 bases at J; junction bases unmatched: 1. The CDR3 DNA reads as TGCAGCGTTGGGGGACAGGGAGAGACCCAGTACTTC. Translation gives CSVGGQGETQYF.